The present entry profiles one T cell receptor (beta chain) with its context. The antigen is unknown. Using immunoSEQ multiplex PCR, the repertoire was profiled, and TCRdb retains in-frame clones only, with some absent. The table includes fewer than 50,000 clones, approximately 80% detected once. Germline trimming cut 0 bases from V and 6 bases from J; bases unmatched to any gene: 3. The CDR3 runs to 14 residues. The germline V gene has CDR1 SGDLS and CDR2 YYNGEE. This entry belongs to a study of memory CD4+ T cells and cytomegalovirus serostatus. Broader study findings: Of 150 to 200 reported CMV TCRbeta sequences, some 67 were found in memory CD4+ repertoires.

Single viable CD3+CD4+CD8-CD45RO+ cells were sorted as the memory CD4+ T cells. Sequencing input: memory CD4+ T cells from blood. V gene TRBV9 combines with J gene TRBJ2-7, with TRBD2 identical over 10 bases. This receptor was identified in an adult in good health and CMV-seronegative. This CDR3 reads CASSVGLAGAEQYF. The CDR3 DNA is TGTGCCAGCAGCGTAGGCCTAGCGGGAGCCGAGCAGTACTTC. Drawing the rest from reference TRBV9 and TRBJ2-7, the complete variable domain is DSGVTQTPKHLITATGQRVTLRCSPRSGDLSVYWYQQSLDQGLQFLIQYYNGEERAKGNILERFSAQQFPDLHSELNLSSLELGDSALYFCASSVGLAGAEQYFGPGTRLTVT.